This is a list of T cell receptor beta chains from one sample in a study of a mutant IDH1 vaccine in newly diagnosed glioma. Profiled with immunoSEQ multiplex PCR; TCRdb holds only in-frame clones, not every one. The sample consists of approximately 33,000 clones, 75% of them appearing once. Which antigens these TCRs recognize remains unknown. The sequencing used PBMCs, collected from a glioma patient whose treatment included an IDH1 peptide vaccine. These TCRs come from a man aged 40-50 years with glioma. Both conserved end residues are part of each CDR3. A D gene is named only where the DNA matches it firmly. Some rows have no size entry. The others give once, few or many, or a class for an expanded clone.

d_gene	abundance	j_gene	v_gene	CDR3nt	CDR3aa
.	.	TRBJ1-5	TRBV7-8	TGTGCCAGCAGCTTAGTAGGGGTGGGTTATCAGCCCCAGCATTTT	CASSLVGVGYQPQHF
.	once	TRBJ2-3	TRBV11-3	TGTGCCAGCAGCCAACGCCCTAGCACAGATACGCAGTATTTT	CASSQRPSTDTQYF
.	.	TRBJ1-4	TRBV4-3	TGCGCCAGCAGCAGCCACAGAGCAACTAATGAAAAACTGTTTTTT	CASSSHRATNEKLFF
.	.	TRBJ1-5	TRBV19	TGTGCCAGTAGAAGGGCCGCCCAGAACCCCAGTCAGCCCCAGCATTTT	CASRRAAQNPSQPQHF
TRBD2	.	TRBJ2-1	TRBV29-1	TGCAGCGTTGAAGATGTAGTCACGGGAGGTGATGAGCAGTTCTTC	CSVEDVVTGGDEQFF
.	.	TRBJ2-1	TRBV10-1	TGCGCCAGCTCGGAGGGTCGAGGGTCCTACAATGAGCAGTTCTTC	CASSEGRGSYNEQFF
TRBD2	once	TRBJ2-7	TRBV6-5	TGTGCCAGCAGACCTCTAGCGGGAGGCTCCTACGAGCAGTACTTC	CASRPLAGGSYEQYF
.	.	TRBJ2-5	TRBV5-5	TGTGCCAGCAGCTTGACAAAAGAGACCCAGTACTTC	CASSLTKETQYF
TRBD2	.	TRBJ2-1	TRBV11-3	TGTGCCAGCAGAGGACTAGCGGGAAGGCCCTTTGAGCAGTTCTTC	CASRGLAGRPFEQFF
.	few	TRBJ1-1	TRBV30	TGTGCCTGGAGTGTAGGAGGCGGCACTGAAGCTTTCTTT	CAWSVGGGTEAFF
.	.	TRBJ2-7	TRBV4-1	TGCGCCAGCAGCCAAGATTTCGGATTTTTTGACGAGCAGTACTTC	CASSQDFGFFDEQYF
.	.	TRBJ1-2	TRBV12-5	TGTGCTAGTGGTTTGGTGGGGCAGTTGGGTGGCTACACCTTC	CASGLVGQLGGYTF
.	.	TRBJ2-7	TRBV19	TGTGCCAGTAGGGAGGGGGGAACCTCCGAGCAGTACTTC	CASREGGTSEQYF
.	.	TRBJ2-7	TRBV5-1	TGCGCCAGCAGCTTTGAGGGTGGAGAGCAGTACTTC	CASSFEGGEQYF
.	.	TRBJ2-1	TRBV11-2	TGTGCCAGCAGCCCCGGTGTGGGGGTGCTTTACAATGAGCAGTTCTTC	CASSPGVGVLYNEQFF
.	few	TRBJ2-1	TRBV7-9	TGTGCCAGCAGCTCGGAGGACGGCTACAATGAGCAGTTCTTC	CASSSEDGYNEQFF
.	.	TRBJ2-5	TRBV5-6	TGTGCCAGCAGCTTGGAGGGAGGGGGGGCCCTCCAAGAGACCCAGTACTTC	CASSLEGGGALQETQYF
.	.	TRBJ2-5	TRBV4-3	TGCGCCAGCAGCCAAGATACGGCGAAAGAGACCCAGTACTTC	CASSQDTAKETQYF
.	.	TRBJ2-2	TRBV11-3	TGTGCCAGCAGCTTAAGCATCGGGGAGCTGTTTTTT	CASSLSIGELFF
TRBD2	.	TRBJ2-1	TRBV19	TGTGCCAGTAGAATAAGCGGGAGGGTCGACAATGAGCAGTTCTTC	CASRISGRVDNEQFF
.	once	TRBJ2-1	TRBV7-9	TGTGCCAGCAGCTCCGAACTAAGCTCCTACAATGAGCAGTTCTTC	CASSSELSSYNEQFF
TRBD2	.	TRBJ2-5	TRBV11-2	TGTGCCAGCAGCTTTTCCACTAGCGTACAAGAGACCCAGTACTTC	CASSFSTSVQETQYF
.	few	TRBJ2-2	TRBV29-1	TGCAGCGCTGCAGTAGGGGATCCGAACACCGGGGAGCTGTTTTTT	CSAAVGDPNTGELFF
.	.	TRBJ2-3	TRBV6-1	TGTGCCAGCAGTAGGCTGCCCCGGCCAGATACGCAGTATTTT	CASSRLPRPDTQYF
.	.	TRBJ1-5	TRBV25-1	TGTGCCAGCAGTGAATACACAGCCAATCAGCCCCAGCATTTT	CASSEYTANQPQHF
TRBD2	few	TRBJ2-1	TRBV4-1	TGCGCCAGCAGCCAAGGGCCAGCGGGAGGTCATTACAATGAGCAGTTCTTC	CASSQGPAGGHYNEQFF
.	few	TRBJ1-1	TRBV29-1	TGCAGCGCCTTCGCCAGGAACACTGAAGCTTTCTTT	CSAFARNTEAFF
.	.	TRBJ2-5	TRBV7-9	TGTGCCAGCAGCCATTGGACAGATACCTCCGAGACCCAGTACTTC	CASSHWTDTSETQYF
TRBD1	.	TRBJ1-4	TRBV4-2	TGTGCCAGCAGCTTGGACAGGGACGAAAAACTGTTTTTT	CASSLDRDEKLFF
TRBD2	.	TRBJ2-5	TRBV7-9	TGTGCCAGCAGCTCACTAGCGGGAGGGGGGCCCCAAGAGACCCAGTACTTC	CASSSLAGGGPQETQYF
.	.	TRBJ2-3	TRBV4-2	TGTGCCAGCAGCCAAGATCTAGCCGAAGATACGCAGTATTTT	CASSQDLAEDTQYF
.	few	TRBJ1-5	TRBV27	TGTGCCAGCAGTTTATTGCCGGGGAGCAATCAGCCCCAGCATTTT	CASSLLPGSNQPQHF
.	.	TRBJ1-5	TRBV15	TGTGCCACCAGCAGAGATCCGGGGCCGGGTCAGCCCCAGCATTTT	CATSRDPGPGQPQHF
.	.	TRBJ2-5	TRBV7-2	TGTGCCAGCAGCTTGGAGACTAGTGTGGAGACCCAGTACTTC	CASSLETSVETQYF
.	.	TRBJ2-3	TRBV7-6	TGTGCCAGCAGCTTAGTCACTTTGGCAGATACGCAGTATTTT	CASSLVTLADTQYF
TRBD1	.	TRBJ1-1	TRBV2	TGTGCCACCGCCGACAGGGAGAACACTGAAGCTTTCTTT	CATADRENTEAFF
TRBD2	.	TRBJ2-1	TRBV19	TGTGCCAGTAGTATAAGGCTTGGGGGGGGATACAATGAGCAGTTCTTC	CASSIRLGGGYNEQFF
TRBD2	.	TRBJ2-3	TRBV5-4	TGTGCCAGCAGCTTGGAGCTAGCGGCAGATACGCAGTATTTT	CASSLELAADTQYF
TRBD1	.	TRBJ2-3	TRBV30	TGTGCCTGGAGTCCCCGGGACAGGGGGAGATCAGATACGCAGTATTTT	CAWSPRDRGRSDTQYF
.	few	TRBJ1-2	TRBV29-1	TGCAGCGTTGAAGGGGTGAACTATGGCTACACCTTC	CSVEGVNYGYTF
.	.	TRBJ2-1	TRBV14	TGTGCCAGCAGCCAAGTTCAGACTAGGGGTGGTGAGCAGTTCTTC	CASSQVQTRGGEQFF